The entry that follows covers one T cell receptor beta chain sequence. The antigen it binds to is not known. Base qualities were left out, and no much larger clone turns up one base away. V sheds 0 bases and J sheds 3 bases, leaving 9 bases between their ends. The CDR3 has 14 amino acids, counting the end cysteine and phenylalanine. Only the CDR3 DNA stays, 42 bases, in frame from base 1. CDR1 and CDR2, looked up from the germline V gene, are LGHNA and YNFKEQ. Reading the label with the study, this specimen's time point is: baseline before oral tofacitinib. Lesional scalp punch biopsies and peripheral blood were obtained from alopecia areata patients. PBMCs were separated by density centrifugation and stained for CD3, CD4 and CD8, after which CD4+ and CD8+ T cells were sorted on a FACSAria. Libraries came from the immunoSEQ multiplex PCR assay. RNA was extracted from all samples and reverse transcribed into cDNA as template for TCR sequencing. First-strand cDNA was synthesized with SuperScript III using a 2:1 mix of oligo-dT and random hexamers. A synthetic immune receptor repertoire was used to assess amplification bias, and residual bias was removed computationally. The paper's processing steps were these. After raw reads were preprocessed to remove errors, the CDR3 was defined following IMGT conventions as running from the conserved cysteine to phenylalanine. Clonality was computed as 1 minus the Shannon entropy, with the entropy normalized by log2 of the number of productive unique TCRs. Whether each scalp clone was CD4 or CD8 was inferred by checking scalp TCRbeta sequences against the CD4 and CD8 repertoires from sorted blood. The table was pulled from immuneACCESS by TCRdb, which kept in-frame rearrangements only. Such tables lose some clones; where checked, under half of the loss comes from unresolved V genes, and the rest has no known cause. The DNA was the basis for D and trimming; V, J and clone size are from that table. Recorded for this sample are hundreds of thousands of clones; under 70% of them occurred a single time. 1% to 1.5% of the sample rests with the top ten.

The sample comes from a study of CD8+ T cells in alopecia areata (dated by TCRdb to 2016 to 2019). Background for the entire study: The treated patients, all with moderate-to-severe alopecia areata, were enrolled in an open-label pilot trial of oral tofacitinib given at 5 to 10 mg twice daily. Patients stayed on tofacitinib for 6 to 18 months and then had 6 months of follow-up off drug so that delayed response and recurrence could be assessed. In both human patients and the C3H/HeJ mouse model, the study applied high-throughput TCRbeta sequencing to look at T cell clonal expansion in alopecia areata. In humans, TCRbeta sequencing was performed on scalp tissue and on sorted CD4+ and CD8+ peripheral blood T cells from healthy controls and from patients with patchy or totalis/universalis alopecia areata. Tofacitinib-treated patients had biopsies at baseline and at 4 and 24 weeks of treatment, with a later scalp biopsy in several patients. Scalp clonality was compared among normal scalp (n=4), patchy alopecia areata scalp (n=8), and alopecia totalis/universalis scalp (n=8). The RNA source kit depended on sample type: the PAXgene miRNA kit for fixed scalp, the miRNeasy kit for PBMCs, and the RNeasy kit for mouse skin. TCRbeta CDR3 regions were amplified by immunoSEQ multiplex PCR using 35 Vbeta forward and 13 Jbeta reverse primers.

Study-level results and caveats: Compared with mice, TCR sequences shared between patients were less clear, possibly partly because of HLA diversity across the patient population. Resident alphabeta T cells in normal human skin are also sequenced, complicating scalp TCR repertoire analysis, unlike mouse skin dominated by gammadelta T cells. Higher clonality and more expanded CD8+ clones were observed in lesional scalp than in normal scalp, particularly in alopecia totalis/universalis, a finding suggestive of antigenic drive.

The chain uses TRBV4-2 and TRBJ2-7; the D gene cannot be resolved reliably. This sequence originates from a human donor with alopecia areata. Sequenced material: CD4+ T cells sorted from blood, taken at week 0. This receptor carries the CDR3 CASSQDELFYEQYF. The sequence in DNA is TGTGCCAGCAGCCAAGATGAGTTATTCTACGAGCAGTACTTC.